The sequence of this TCR beta chain was determined in a study of T cell responses to AZD1222 COVID-19 vaccine. Note on this clone: Because it lacks the conserved phenylalanine or tryptophan at the end, this CDR3 is likely a read error. It is unclear where the CDR3 begins or ends on the DNA, so no DNA is shown, and the CDR3 is as TCRdb lists it.

Measured with immunoSEQ multiplex PCR; TCRdb has only the in-frame clones, and not every one. This sample yields some 110,000 clones, of which 80% to 90% are seen a single time; roughly 3.9% belongs to the top ten. Per germline, CDR1 SGHVS and CDR2 FQNEAQ. The CDR3 has 14 residues if both end residues are counted. This chain links TRBV7-8 with TRBJ1-2; the D call in the table, TRBD1, was not verified against the DNA. This clonotype was obtained from an adult in good health. Sample: peripheral blood, taken on day 0 of AZD1222 vaccination. The CDR3 loop reads CASSLGSQGALSRL.